The 18 T cell receptor beta chains below all came from one sample that was sequenced in a study of early T cells in non-severe SARS-CoV-2 infection. TCRdb re-analysed the 5' RACE reads in MiXCR, keeping a single row per CDR3 protein. The data show about 64,000 distinct CDR3 sequences, roughly 8.2% seen once. The material sequenced was whole blood, taken at baseline. Receptors were obtained from an adult who was a healthcare worker with PCR-confirmed SARS-CoV-2 infection or an uninfected control (not recorded which).

In its sample, this clonotype was seen many times. The chain combines TRBV6-2 or TRBV6-3 with TRBJ2-5; TRBD1 matches at 7 bases. J gave up 2 bases and V 1 base, and 4 bases lay outside the gene matches. The CDR3 is made up of 15 amino acids. Germline loops: CDR1 MNHEY, CDR2 SVGEGT. The CDR3 DNA reads TGTGCCAGCAGTTACTTCGGGACAGATCAAGAGACCCAGTACTTC. This gives the protein CASSYFGTDQETQYF.

A few counts support this clonotype. The rearrangement joins TRBV3-1 to TRBJ1-1; 10 nucleotides match TRBD1. The CDR3 runs 16 residues. Germline-derived CDR1 and CDR2 are LGHDT and YNNKEL (reference sequence). The ends lost 4 bases at V and 5 bases at J; junction bases unmatched: 10. This chain's CDR3 is CASSPPHGTGVTEAFF. CDR3 in DNA: TGTGCCAGCAGCCCACCCCACGGGACAGGGGTTACTGAAGCTTTCTTT.

This clonotype has ten or more counts. V gene TRBV7-9 combines with J gene TRBJ1-2; TRBD1 might be the D (6 bases). V shed 5 bases and J shed 8 bases, with 12 bases lying between them. There are 12 residues in the CDR3. Germline V gene sequence: CDR1 SEHNR, CDR2 FQNEAQ (reference sequence). The CDR3: CASSIRQAGYTF. In nucleotides, the CDR3 is TGTGCCAGCAGCATAAGACAGGCGGGCTACACCTTC. Variable domain in full (rest from reference TRBV7-9 and TRBJ1-2): DTGVSQNPRHKITKRGQNVTFRCDPISEHNRLYWYRQTLGQGPEFLTYFQNEAQLEKSRLLSDRFSAERPKGSFSTLEIQRTEQGDSAMYLCASSIRQAGYTFGSGTRLTVV.

This clonotype was recorded at least ten times. This CDR3 reads CASQAGGNYNEQFF. CDR3 bases: TGTGCCAGCCAAGCGGGGGGTAACTACAATGAGCAGTTCTTC. The J gene is TRBJ2-1, the V gene TRBV12-3 or TRBV12-4; 9 nucleotides agree with TRBD2. V shed 8 bases, J shed 3 bases, and the junction held 5 bases outside the gene matches. This CDR3 is built from 14 residues.

This clonotype occurred many times. The gene calls are TRBV19 and TRBJ2-6, with a possible D match to TRBD1 (5 bases). Germline CDR1 reads LNHDA; CDR2 reads SQIVND (reference sequence). The CDR3 runs 16 residues. Trimming stripped 4 bases from V and 0 bases from J, with 10 bases between. The CDR3 is CASSTPDTSGANVLTF. CDR3 DNA sequence: TGTGCCAGTAGTACGCCGGACACCTCTGGGGCCAACGTCCTGACTTTC.

This rearrangement joins TRBV19 to TRBJ2-5, with TRBD1 matching over 8 bases. This CDR3 has 15 residues. The germline V gene encodes CDR1 LNHDA and CDR2 SQIVND (reference sequence). J was trimmed by 5 bases and V by 6 bases; bases with no gene match: 11. The CDR3 reads CASSPGRGLFETQYF. CDR3 in DNA: TGTGCCAGTAGCCCTGGCAGGGGGCTCTTTGAGACCCAGTACTTC. The variable domain in full, with the rest retrieved from reference TRBV19 and TRBJ2-5, is DGGITQSPKYLFRKEGQNVTLSCEQNLNHDAMYWYRQDPGQGLRLIYYSQIVNDFQKGDIAEGYSVSREKKESFPLTVTSAQKNPTAFYLCASSPGRGLFETQYFGPGTRLLVL.

The rearrangement joins TRBV11-2 to TRBJ2-5, with D possibly being TRBD2 (5 bases). The CDR3 loop spans 15 amino acids. Germline CDR1 and CDR2: SGHAT and FQNNGV. V lost 1 base to trimming and J lost 5 bases, with 14 bases between them. CDR3 protein: CASSLGPGSSETQYF. CDR3 nucleotide sequence: TGTGCCAGCAGCTTAGGGCCGGGGTCCTCGGAGACCCAGTACTTC.

V usage is TRBV30 and J usage is TRBJ2-3; D remains ambiguous. The CDR3 is 15 amino acids. V was trimmed by 1 base and J by 4 bases, leaving 15 bases between them. Germline values: CDR1 GTSNPN, CDR2 SVGIG (reference sequence). DNA of the CDR3: TGTGCCTGGAGTGGACCCGCCGGTAGTTCAGATACGCAGTATTTT. Translated, it gives CAWSGPAGSSDTQYF.

This clonotype was recorded many times. J is TRBJ1-6 and V is TRBV7-2; D is unresolved. Between the trimmed V and J ends, which lost 6 bases and 7 bases, there was a span of 13 bases. Germline V gene data show CDR1 as SGHTA and CDR2 as FQGNSA. The CDR3 has 14 amino acids. CDR3 protein: CASSVAPHNSPLHF. DNA of the CDR3: TGTGCCAGCAGTGTGGCACCCCACAATTCACCCCTCCACTTT.

The sample holds a few counts of this clonotype. This sequence joins TRBV18 and TRBJ2-7; D might be TRBD2 (5 bases). This CDR3 is built from 17 residues. Germline V gene data show CDR1 as KGHSH and CDR2 as LQKENI. V was shortened by 2 bases and J by 1 base, with 18 bases between the two germline ends. The CDR3 coding sequence is TGTGCCAGCTCACCAACCCGAGGGCAGGCGCTTTCCTACGAGCAGTACTTC. Translation gives CASSPTRGQALSYEQYF.

This clonotype occurred a few times. The chain uses TRBV3-1 and TRBJ2-1, with 10 positions matching TRBD2. V lost 6 bases and J lost 6; bases outside the gene matches: 8. This CDR3 region has 15 residues. The germline V gene has CDR1 LGHDT and CDR2 YNNKEL (reference sequence). CDR3 coding DNA: TGTGCCAGCAGAGAACAGACTAGCGGGCCCAATGAGCAGTTCTTC. As protein: CASREQTSGPNEQFF.

This clonotype was detected ten times or more. The chain carries TRBV19 and TRBJ1-2; D not certain. This CDR3 is built from 14 residues. Looked up from germline, CDR1 is LNHDA and CDR2 is SQIVND (reference sequence). The V gene lost 6 bases and the J gene lost 4 bases, with 15 bases spanning the gap. The CDR3 protein is CASSRAPPGYGYTF. The CDR3 DNA reads as TGTGCCAGTAGCCGGGCTCCTCCTGGCTATGGCTACACCTTC.

The V call is TRBV7-8, the J call TRBJ1-6, with 7 nucleotides matching TRBD1. The V gene's germline CDR1 is SGHVS and CDR2 FQNEAQ. The V segment lost 3 bases and the J segment 5 bases; nucleotides outside the gene matches: 4. CDR3 size: 15 residues. CDR3 in amino acids: CASSLRDRNNSPLHF. DNA for the CDR3: TGTGCCAGCAGCTTGCGGGACAGAAATAATTCACCCCTCCACTTT.

The CDR3 loop reads CASSLSGVNIQYF. Here the CDR3 DNA reads TGTGCCAGCAGCTTATCAGGGGTGAACATTCAGTACTTC. This sequence joins TRBV7-9 and TRBJ2-4, with a possible D match to TRBD1 (6 bases). This CDR3 is built from 13 residues. Trimming took off 2 bases at V and 7 bases at J, with 9 bases between the two ends. In germline, CDR1 is SEHNR, CDR2 FQNEAQ (reference sequence).

The chain recombines TRBV20-1 with TRBJ2-5; unclear D gene. The CDR3 loop spans 13 amino acids. V was trimmed by 1 base and J by 5 bases, leaving 11 bases between them. CDR1 and CDR2 from the germline V gene are DFQATT and SNEGSKA (reference sequence). CDR3 in amino acids: CSARGIAGETQYF. The CDR3 DNA sequence: TGCAGTGCTAGAGGAATAGCAGGCGAGACCCAGTACTTC.

By proportion, this clonotype is large. The V gene is TRBV4-1, the J gene TRBJ2-7; D is perhaps TRBD2 (5 bases). Germline assignment: CDR1 MGHRA and CDR2 YSYEKL. V was shortened by 0 bases and J by 5 bases, with 11 bases between the two germline ends. This CDR3 has 14 residues. The CDR3, as DNA: TGCGCCAGCAGCCAAGATCAACCCGGGGACGAGCAGTACTTC. The encoded protein is CASSQDQPGDEQYF.

This chain joins TRBV6-5 and TRBJ2-5, with D unclear. Germline V gene sequence: CDR1 MNHEY, CDR2 SVGAGI. V gave up 0 bases and J gave up 5 bases, with 10 bases separating them. The CDR3 sequence is 14 residues long. CDR3 region: CASSYSARLETQYF. CDR3 nucleotides: TGTGCCAGCAGTTACTCCGCCCGGTTGGAGACCCAGTACTTC.

The V gene is TRBV9, the J gene TRBJ2-3, with 11 nucleotides matching TRBD2. CDR1 is SGDLS, CDR2 YYNGEE, per germline. The CDR3 contains 15 residues. V lost 0 bases to trimming and J lost 6 bases; unmatched junction nucleotides: 3. In DNA, the CDR3 is TGTGCCAGCAGCGTAGCCACTAGCGGGAGTGATACGCAGTATTTT. Translating it yields CASSVATSGSDTQYF.